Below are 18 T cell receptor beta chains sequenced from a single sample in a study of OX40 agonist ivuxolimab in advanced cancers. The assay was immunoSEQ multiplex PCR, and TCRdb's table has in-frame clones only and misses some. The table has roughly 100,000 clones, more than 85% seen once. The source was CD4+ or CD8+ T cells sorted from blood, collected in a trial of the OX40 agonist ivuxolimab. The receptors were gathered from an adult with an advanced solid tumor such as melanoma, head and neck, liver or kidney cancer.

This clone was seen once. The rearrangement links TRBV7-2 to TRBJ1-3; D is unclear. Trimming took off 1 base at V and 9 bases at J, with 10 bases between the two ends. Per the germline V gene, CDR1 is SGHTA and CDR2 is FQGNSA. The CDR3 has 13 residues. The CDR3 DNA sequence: TGTGCCAGCAGCTTAGATATGATGGGCACCATATATTTT. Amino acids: CASSLDMMGTIYF.

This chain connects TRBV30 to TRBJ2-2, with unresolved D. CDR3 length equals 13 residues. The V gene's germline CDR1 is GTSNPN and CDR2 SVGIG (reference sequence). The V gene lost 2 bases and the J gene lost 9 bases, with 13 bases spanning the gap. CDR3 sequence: CAWSISLHRELFF. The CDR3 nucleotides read TGTGCCTGGAGTATTTCCCTTCACCGGGAGCTGTTTTTT.

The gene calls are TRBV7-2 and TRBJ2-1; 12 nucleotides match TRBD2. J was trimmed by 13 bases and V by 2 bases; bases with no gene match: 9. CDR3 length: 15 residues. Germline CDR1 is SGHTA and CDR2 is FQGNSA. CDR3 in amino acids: CASSLSTSGSLFQFF. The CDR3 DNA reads TGTGCCAGCAGCTTATCGACTAGCGGGAGTCTGTTCCAGTTCTTC.

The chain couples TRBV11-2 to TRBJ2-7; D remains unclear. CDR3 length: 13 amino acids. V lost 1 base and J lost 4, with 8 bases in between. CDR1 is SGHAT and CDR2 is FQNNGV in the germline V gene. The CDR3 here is CASSLVGKYEQYV. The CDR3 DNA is TGTGCCAGCAGCTTAGTCGGCAAGTACGAGCAGTACGTC.

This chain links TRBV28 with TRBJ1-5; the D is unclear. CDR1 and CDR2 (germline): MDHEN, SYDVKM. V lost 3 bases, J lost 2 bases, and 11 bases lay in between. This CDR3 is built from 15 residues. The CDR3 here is CASSFRIIGNQPQHF. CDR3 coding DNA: TGTGCCAGCAGTTTTCGGATTATAGGCAATCAGCCCCAGCATTTT.

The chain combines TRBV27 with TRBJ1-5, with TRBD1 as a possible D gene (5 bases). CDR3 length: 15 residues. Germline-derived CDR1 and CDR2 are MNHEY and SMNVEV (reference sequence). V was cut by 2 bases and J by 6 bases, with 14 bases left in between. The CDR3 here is CASSLNPGGGQPQHF. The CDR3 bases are TGTGCCAGCAGTTTAAACCCCGGGGGAGGTCAGCCCCAGCATTTT.

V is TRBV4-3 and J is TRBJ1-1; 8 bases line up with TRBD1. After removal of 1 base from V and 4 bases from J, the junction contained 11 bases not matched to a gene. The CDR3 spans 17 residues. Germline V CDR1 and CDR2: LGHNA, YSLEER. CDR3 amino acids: CASSQGPHRGKGTEAFF. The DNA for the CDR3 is TGCGCCAGCAGCCAAGGACCTCACAGGGGGAAGGGCACTGAAGCTTTCTTT.

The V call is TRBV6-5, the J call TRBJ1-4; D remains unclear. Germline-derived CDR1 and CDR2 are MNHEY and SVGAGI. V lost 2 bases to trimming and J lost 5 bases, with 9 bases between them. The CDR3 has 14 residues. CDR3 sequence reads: CASSYNNLNEKLFF. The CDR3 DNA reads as TGTGCCAGCAGTTACAATAACCTGAATGAAAAACTGTTTTTT.

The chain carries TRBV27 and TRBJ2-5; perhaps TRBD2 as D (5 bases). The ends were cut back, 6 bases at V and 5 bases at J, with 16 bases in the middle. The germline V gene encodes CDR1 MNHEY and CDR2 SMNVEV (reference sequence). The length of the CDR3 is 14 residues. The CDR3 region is CASRRVSYLETQYF. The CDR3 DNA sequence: TGTGCCAGCAGGAGGGTCAGTTATTTGGAGACCCAGTACTTC.

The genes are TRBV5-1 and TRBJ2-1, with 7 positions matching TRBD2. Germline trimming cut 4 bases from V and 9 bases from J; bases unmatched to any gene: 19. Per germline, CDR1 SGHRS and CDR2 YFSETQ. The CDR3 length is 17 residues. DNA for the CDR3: TGCGCCAGCAGCGGGGAGGCTAGCGGAAGAGGTCTGGCTGAGCAGTTCTTC. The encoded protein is CASSGEASGRGLAEQFF.

CDR3 protein: CASSSTGTAVHEQYF. For the CDR3, the DNA is TGTGCCAGCAGCTCCACCGGGACGGCAGTCCACGAGCAGTACTTC. This sequence joins TRBV7-2 and TRBJ2-7, with D perhaps being TRBD1 or TRBD2 (5 bases each). V was shortened by 4 bases and J by 5 bases, with 18 bases between the two germline ends. Germline lookup yields CDR1 SGHTA and CDR2 FQGNSA. The CDR3 sequence is 15 residues long.

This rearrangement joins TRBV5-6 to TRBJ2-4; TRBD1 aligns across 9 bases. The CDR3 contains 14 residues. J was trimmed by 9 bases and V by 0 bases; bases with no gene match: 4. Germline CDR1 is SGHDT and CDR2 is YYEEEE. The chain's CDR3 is CASSLAGQGGIQYF. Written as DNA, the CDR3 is TGTGCCAGCAGCTTGGCGGGACAGGGAGGCATTCAGTACTTC.

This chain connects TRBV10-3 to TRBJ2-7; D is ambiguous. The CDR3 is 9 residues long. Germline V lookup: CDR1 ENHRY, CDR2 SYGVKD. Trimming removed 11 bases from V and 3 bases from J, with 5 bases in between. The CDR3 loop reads CALLYEQYV. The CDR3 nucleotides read TGTGCCTTACTCTACGAGCAGTACGTC.

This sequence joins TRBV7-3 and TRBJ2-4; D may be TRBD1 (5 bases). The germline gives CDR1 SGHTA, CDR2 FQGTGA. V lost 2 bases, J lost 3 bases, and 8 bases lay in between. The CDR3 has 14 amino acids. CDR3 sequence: CASSLGASKNIQYF. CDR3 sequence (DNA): TGTGCCAGCAGCTTAGGGGCTAGCAAAAACATTCAGTACTTC. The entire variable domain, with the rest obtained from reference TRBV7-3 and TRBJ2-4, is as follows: GAGVSQTPSNKVTEKGKYVELRCDPISGHTALYWYRQSLGQGPEFLIYFQGTGAADDSGLPNDRFFAVRPEGSVSTLKIQRTERGDSAVYLCASSLGASKNIQYFGAGTRLSVL.

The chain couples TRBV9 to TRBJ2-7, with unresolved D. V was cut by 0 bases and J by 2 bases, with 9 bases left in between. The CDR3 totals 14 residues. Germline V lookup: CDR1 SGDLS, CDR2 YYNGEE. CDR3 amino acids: CASSVEAGPYEQYF. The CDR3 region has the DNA TGTGCCAGCAGCGTAGAGGCAGGCCCCTACGAGCAGTACTTC. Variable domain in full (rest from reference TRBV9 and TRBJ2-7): DSGVTQTPKHLITATGQRVTLRCSPRSGDLSVYWYQQSLDQGLQFLIQYYNGEERAKGNILERFSAQQFPDLHSELNLSSLELGDSALYFCASSVEAGPYEQYFGPGTRLTVT.

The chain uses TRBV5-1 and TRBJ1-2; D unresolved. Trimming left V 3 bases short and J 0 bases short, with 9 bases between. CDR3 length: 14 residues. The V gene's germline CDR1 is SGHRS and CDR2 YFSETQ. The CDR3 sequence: CASSSGGSNYGYTF. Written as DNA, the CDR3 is TGCGCCAGCAGCTCCGGTGGGTCTAACTATGGCTACACCTTC.

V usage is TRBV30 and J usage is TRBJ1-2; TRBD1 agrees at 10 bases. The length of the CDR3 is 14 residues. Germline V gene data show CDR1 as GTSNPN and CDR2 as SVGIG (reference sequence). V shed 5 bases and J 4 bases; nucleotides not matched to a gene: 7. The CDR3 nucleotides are TGTGCCTGGGGGGACAGGGGACGAATCTATGGCTACACCTTC. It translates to CAWGDRGRIYGYTF.

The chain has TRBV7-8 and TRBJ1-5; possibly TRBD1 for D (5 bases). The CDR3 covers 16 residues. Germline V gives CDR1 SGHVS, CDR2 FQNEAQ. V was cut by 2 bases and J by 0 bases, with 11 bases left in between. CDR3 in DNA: TGTGCCAGCAGCTTATACAGGAGTCTTAGCAATCAGCCCCAGCATTTT. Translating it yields CASSLYRSLSNQPQHF.